These T cell receptor beta chains were read from a single sample in a study of T cell repertoires in cytomegalovirus infection. The antigens these receptors bind are not known. TCRdb used MiXCR to reprocess the reads, holding one entry per CDR3 protein. The sample consists of approximately 910,000 distinct CDR3 sequences, approximately 31% of them appearing once. The sample was cultured CD8+ T cells from PBMCs, taken from culture after CMV antigen stimulation. The receptors come from a human donor in good health (CMV status not recorded). Some clones in this sample may be carry-over from other donors' samples. Each CDR3 is given with its conserved first and last residue. The order of the fields is D gene, V gene, J gene, clone size, CDR3 protein, CDR3 DNA. D genes are given only for firm matches. Some rows mark clone size as missing; the rest say once, few, many or name a class of expanded clone.

D: TRBD1; V: TRBV12-3/TRBV12-4; J: TRBJ1-2; size: NA; CDR3: CASNIQLDRVNF; DNA: TGTGCCAGCAACATCCAACTTGACAGGGTAAACTTC
D: TRBD2; V: TRBV7-6; J: TRBJ2-3; size: few; CDR3: CASSPRGYTDTQYF; DNA: TGTGCCAGCAGCCCGCGGGGGTACACAGATACGCAGTATTTT
D: NA; V: TRBV7-6; J: TRBJ2-5; size: NA; CDR3: CASSPPAVDPETQYF; DNA: TGTGCTAGCAGCCCCCCGGCAGTAGATCCGGAGACCCAGTACTTC
D: NA; V: TRBV7-6; J: TRBJ2-2; size: many; CDR3: CASSPSRPGNTGELFF; DNA: TGTGCCAGCAGCCCCTCACGGCCTGGAAACACCGGGGAGCTGTTTTTT
D: TRBD2; V: TRBV12-3/TRBV12-4; J: TRBJ2-1; size: NA; CDR3: CVSCLAGGSYNEQFF; DNA: TGTGTCAGCTGTCTAGCGGGGGGCTCCTACAATGAGCAGTTCTTC
D: NA; V: TRBV6-6; J: TRBJ2-5; size: NA; CDR3: CASSYNPGGRKETQYF; DNA: TGTGCCAGCAGTTACAATCCAGGGGGGCGTAAAGAGACCCAGTACTTC
D: NA; V: TRBV7-6; J: TRBJ2-5; size: NA; CDR3: CASSPEQGSGETQYF; DNA: TGTGCCAGCAGCCCAGAGCAAGGGTCCGGGGAGACCCAGTACTTC
D: TRBD2; V: TRBV4-2; J: TRBJ2-3; size: NA; CDR3: CASSQGVLWLAGTSTDTQYF; DNA: TGTGCCAGCAGCCAAGGGGTATTGTGGCTAGCGGGGACTAGCACAGATACGCAGTATTTT
D: TRBD2; V: TRBV3-1; J: TRBJ2-3; size: NA; CDR3: CASSSGLAGARDTQYF; DNA: TGTGCCAGCAGCTCTGGACTAGCGGGGGCCAGGGATACGCAGTATTTT
D: NA; V: TRBV19; J: TRBJ1-1; size: NA; CDR3: CASSTGDPSGPEHVPEAFF; DNA: TGTGCCAGTAGTACGGGCGATCCTTCCGGACCAGAACACGTCCCTGAAGCTTTCTTT
D: NA; V: TRBV6-6; J: TRBJ2-3; size: NA; CDR3: CASSYWAGSHSTDTQYF; DNA: TGTGCCAGCAGTTACTGGGCGGGGAGTCATAGCACAGATACGCAGTATTTT
D: TRBD1; V: TRBV28; J: TRBJ1-2; size: NA; CDR3: CASTYLRDRLVYGYTF; DNA: TGTGCCAGCACCTATCTCCGGGACAGGCTTGTCTATGGCTACACCTTC
D: NA; V: TRBV24-1; J: TRBJ1-2; size: NA; CDR3: CATSAADRYGYTF; DNA: TGTGCCACCAGTGCCGCGGACAGATATGGCTACACCTTC
D: NA; V: TRBV20-1; J: TRBJ2-7; size: once; CDR3: CSARDFRVGTGYEQYF; DNA: TGCAGTGCTAGAGACTTTAGGGTCGGGACGGGGTACGAGCAGTACTTC
D: TRBD2; V: TRBV28; J: TRBJ2-3; size: NA; CDR3: CASSPSLAGSTDTQYF; DNA: TGTGCCAGCAGTCCCTCTCTAGCGGGGAGCACAGATACGCAGTATTTT
D: NA; V: TRBV7-9; J: TRBJ1-5; size: NA; CDR3: CASSLVAQGTLDHSNQPQHF; DNA: TGTGCCAGCAGCTTAGTCGCCCAGGGGACTTTGGATCATAGCAATCAGCCCCAGCATTTT
D: NA; V: TRBV7-9; J: TRBJ1-1; size: NA; CDR3: CASSFLGGPMNTEAFF; DNA: TGTGCCAGCAGCTTCCTCGGGGGACCCATGAACACTGAAGCTTTCTTT
D: NA; V: TRBV5-8; J: TRBJ1-6; size: few; CDR3: CASSLDSWVGYNSPLHF; DNA: TGTGCCAGCAGCTTGGACAGTTGGGTCGGCTATAATTCACCCCTCCACTTT
D: NA; V: TRBV29-1; J: TRBJ2-1; size: few; CDR3: CSVEQSWGGYNEQFF; DNA: TGCAGCGTTGAACAGAGTTGGGGCGGGTACAATGAGCAGTTCTTC
D: NA; V: TRBV19; J: TRBJ1-3; size: NA; CDR3: CASSISDSYSGNTIYF; DNA: TGTGCCAGTAGTATCTCGGACAGCTACTCTGGAAACACCATATATTTT
D: TRBD2; V: TRBV6-5; J: TRBJ2-1; size: NA; CDR3: CASSYGAGAMGEQFF; DNA: TGTGCCAGCAGTTACGGAGCGGGGGCCATGGGTGAGCAGTTCTTC
D: NA; V: TRBV6-5; J: TRBJ2-1; size: NA; CDR3: CASSPHSGNEQFF; DNA: TGTGCCAGCAGCCCGCATTCCGGGAATGAGCAGTTCTTC